The clone carrying this T cell receptor beta chain was counted once. This sample was taken from a study of T cell changes during pregnancy in multiple sclerosis. Profiled with immunoSEQ multiplex PCR; TCRdb holds only in-frame clones, not every one. The sample carries some 75,000 clones, roughly 95% recorded once. Germline V gene lookup returns CDR1 SGHNT and CDR2 YYREEE (reference sequence). V was clipped by 0 bases and J by 3 bases, with 15 bases between them. The CDR3 runs to 16 residues. The sample was peripheral blood, taken in the second trimester of pregnancy. This TCR derives from a female donor with multiple sclerosis, enrolled in a pregnancy study. The chain has TRBV5-4 and TRBJ1-1, with TRBD1 as a possible D gene (5 bases). CDR3 loop: CASSLAGTVADTEAFF. The CDR3 nucleotides read TGTGCCAGCAGCTTGGCAGGGACTGTCGCCGACACTGAAGCTTTCTTT.